The 30 T cell receptor beta chains listed next were all sequenced from one sample in a study of regulatory T cells in long-lasting Graves disease. As to time point: newly diagnosed GD, antithyroid drugs for less than 3 months. The TCR library used RNA extracted from PBMCs. TCR beta libraries were built with iRepertoire HTBI primers and Arm-PCR of CDR3 regions. TCRdb reprocessed the multiplex PCR reads with MiXCR, giving one entry per CDR3 protein. This table has about 400,000 distinct CDR3 sequences, around 15% appearing once. The sample was peripheral blood mononuclear cells (PBMCs), taken at new diagnosis, from a patient treated with antithyroid drugs. Receptor source: a female donor with Graves disease.

This clonotype was seen repeatedly, ten times or more. This sequence joins TRBV6-2 or TRBV6-3 and TRBJ2-7; 9 nucleotides agree with TRBD1. This CDR3 is built from 11 residues. In germline, CDR1 is MNHEY, CDR2 SVGEGT. The ends lost 5 bases at V and 12 bases at J; junction bases unmatched: 5. The CDR3 DNA is TGTGCCAGCAGTGCCCGGGACAGGGCGTACTTC. It encodes CASSARDRAYF.

V is TRBV10-3 and J is TRBJ2-1; 7 nucleotides agree with TRBD2. V trimming: 0 bases; J trimming: 6 bases; junction bases outside the gene matches: 5. This CDR3 is 15 amino acids long. Germline CDR1 is ENHRY and CDR2 is SYGVKD. The CDR3 region is CAISESRWTSNEQFF. CDR3 bases: TGTGCCATCAGTGAGTCGAGGTGGACTAGCAATGAGCAGTTCTTC.

This clonotype showed up just a few times. This chain links TRBV28 with TRBJ2-3; D possibly corresponds to TRBD1 (6 bases). The CDR3 is 14 amino acids. Trimming left V 7 bases short and J 1 base short, with 12 bases between. Per germline, CDR1 MDHEN and CDR2 SYDVKM. The CDR3 DNA sequence: TGTGCCAGCACCCTCGGACAGCGCACAGATACGCAGTATTTT. Encoded protein: CASTLGQRTDTQYF.

This clonotype has a count of ten or more. The chain couples TRBV5-6 to TRBJ2-2; D assignment may be TRBD1 or TRBD2 (5 bases each). The germline V gene has CDR1 SGHDT and CDR2 YYEEEE. The CDR3 extends over 15 amino acids. V was shortened by 1 base and J by 8 bases, with 15 bases between the two germline ends. The CDR3 DNA reads as TGTGCCAGCAGCTTGACACCCCGGGACCGGGGGGAGCTGTTTTTT. Amino acids: CASSLTPRDRGELFF. Together with reference TRBV5-6 and TRBJ2-2, the CDR3 gives the full variable domain: DAGVTQSPTHLIKTRGQQVTLRCSPKSGHDTVSWYQQALGQGPQFIFQYYEEEERQRGNFPDRFSGHQFPNYSSELNVNALLLGDSALYLCASSLTPRDRGELFFGEGSRLTVL.

The gene calls are TRBV7-3 and TRBJ1-3; D unresolved. Germline V gene data show CDR1 as SGHTA and CDR2 as FQGTGA. The CDR3 consists of 16 residues. Trimming removed 3 bases from V and 0 bases from J, with 12 bases in between. CDR3 bases: TGTGCCAGCAGCTTCGGGCCGGCCAGCTCTGGAAACACCATATATTTT. Protein: CASSFGPASSGNTIYF.

The rearrangement links TRBV30 to TRBJ1-5, with unresolved D. The V and J ends lost 2 bases and 2 bases respectively, with 7 bases between them. Germline values: CDR1 GTSNPN, CDR2 SVGIG (reference sequence). The CDR3 spans 13 residues. CDR3 coding DNA: TGTGCCTGGAGTCCCGACGGCAATCAGCCCCAGCATTTT. Its protein product is CAWSPDGNQPQHF.

This clonotype showed up many times. The chain combines TRBV19 with TRBJ1-5, with D maybe TRBD1 (6 bases). The length of the CDR3 is 14 residues. V dropped 7 bases and J dropped 0 bases, with 10 bases sitting between them. Per the germline V gene, CDR1 is LNHDA and CDR2 is SQIVND (reference sequence). In DNA, the CDR3 is TGTGCCAGTACTATGGACAGTAGCAATCAGCCCCAGCATTTT. This translates into CASTMDSSNQPQHF. Full variable domain (rest looked up from reference TRBV19 and TRBJ1-5): DGGITQSPKYLFRKEGQNVTLSCEQNLNHDAMYWYRQDPGQGLRLIYYSQIVNDFQKGDIAEGYSVSREKKESFPLTVTSAQKNPTAFYLCASTMDSSNQPQHFGDGTRLSIL.

The V and J genes are TRBV28 and TRBJ1-1; no clear D. V gave up 6 bases and J gave up 8 bases, with 10 bases separating them. Germline-derived CDR1 and CDR2 are MDHEN and SYDVKM. The length of the CDR3 is 11 residues. The CDR3 here is CASSHWTEAFF. The CDR3 DNA follows: TGTGCCAGCAGCCATTGGACCGAAGCTTTCTTT.

The chain's CDR3 is CASSLAPRGETQYF. The CDR3 nucleotides read TGTGCCAGCAGCTTAGCGCCGAGGGGGGAGACCCAGTACTTC. This chain joins TRBV11-1 and TRBJ2-5; perhaps TRBD1 as D (6 bases). Germline CDR1 SGHAT, CDR2 FQDESV (reference sequence). The CDR3 sequence is 14 residues long. V was clipped by 0 bases and J by 5 bases, with 10 bases between them.

To note about this clonotype: Just one base apart from a much larger clone, this may be a read error. The chain uses TRBV6-5 and TRBJ1-2, with TRBD1 identical over 8 bases. Germline CDR1 and CDR2: MNHEY and SVGAGI. The CDR3 length is 16 residues. The junction had 20 bases not matched to a gene; V was cut back by 4 bases and J by 13 bases. The CDR3 protein is CASSSRGTGSFAFCTF. The CDR3 DNA follows: TGTGCCAGCAGTTCCCGAGGGACAGGCTCATTTGCTTTCTGCACCTTC.

The rearrangement uses TRBV4-1 and TRBJ2-1, with 9 nucleotides matching TRBD2. The germline V gene encodes CDR1 MGHRA and CDR2 YSYEKL. This CDR3 contains 16 residues. V was clipped by 4 bases and J by 0 bases; unmatched bases: 4. CDR3 nucleotides: TGCGCCAGCAGCCCAAGTAGCGGGAGCTCCTACAATGAGCAGTTCTTC. It codes for CASSPSSGSSYNEQFF.

This chain uses TRBV6-2 or TRBV6-3 with TRBJ2-4; D is uncertain. Germline V lookup: CDR1 MNHEY, CDR2 SVGEGT. V was pared by 5 bases and J by 1 base, with 12 bases between. The CDR3 sequence is 15 residues long. This CDR3 reads CASSENTAAKNIQYF. The CDR3 region has the DNA TGTGCCAGCAGTGAAAATACAGCCGCCAAAAACATTCAGTACTTC.

This clonotype was found many times. This chain joins TRBV5-1 and TRBJ2-7; 9 bases match TRBD1. V trimming: 2 bases; J trimming: 1 base; junction bases outside the gene matches: 1. This CDR3 spans 14 amino acids. Per germline, CDR1 SGHRS and CDR2 YFSETQ. The CDR3 nucleotides are TGCGCCAGCAGCTTCGGGACAGGGTCCTACGAGCAGTACTTC. This gives the protein CASSFGTGSYEQYF.

The chain combines TRBV7-2 with TRBJ2-3, with 13 bases matching TRBD2. This CDR3 has 18 residues. Trimming at V came to 6 bases and at J to 1 base, leaving 10 bases not matched to a gene. Germline V gene sequence: CDR1 SGHTA, CDR2 FQGNSA. The DNA for the CDR3 is TGTGCCAGCAGTCCTATCGCCGGACTAGCGGGGGGCACAGATACGCAGTATTTT. Translating gives CASSPIAGLAGGTDTQYF.

This clonotype was counted many times. The chain links TRBV18 to TRBJ2-7; a weak D match, TRBD2 (5 bases). The germline V gene encodes CDR1 KGHSH and CDR2 LQKENI. This CDR3 contains 13 residues. V dropped 2 bases and J dropped 5 bases, with 10 bases sitting between them. The CDR3 coding sequence is TGTGCCAGCTCACCAAAACCGAGGGACGAGCAGTACTTC. It specifies CASSPKPRDEQYF.

This CDR3 is CASSGNRGWGNTIYF. The CDR3 DNA reads as TGTGCCAGCAGCGGGAACAGGGGCTGGGGAAACACCATATATTTT. The gene calls are TRBV14 and TRBJ1-3; TRBD1 matches at 7 bases. Looked up from germline, CDR1 is SGHDN and CDR2 is FVKESK. The CDR3 has 15 residues. Losses at the gene ends were 5 bases for V and 4 bases for J; bases not matched to a gene: 8.

This clonotype appeared many times. V usage is TRBV28 and J usage is TRBJ2-7; D is unclear. This CDR3 has 14 amino acids. Trimming took 4 bases from V and 2 from J, leaving 12 bases between them. CDR1 and CDR2 from the germline V gene are MDHEN and SYDVKM. The CDR3 DNA follows: TGTGCCAGCAGTTCCATCGACAACGCCTACGAGCAGTACTTC. This encodes CASSSIDNAYEQYF. The full variable domain, completed using reference TRBV28 and TRBJ2-7, is DVKVTQSSRYLVKRTGEKVFLECVQDMDHENMFWYRQDPGLGLRLIYFSYDVKMKEKGDIPEGYSVSREKKERFSLILESASTNQTSMYLCASSSIDNAYEQYFGPGTRLTVT.

In this sample, this clonotype turned up many times. V and J are TRBV27 and TRBJ1-3, with D unresolved. Germline V gene data show CDR1 as MNHEY and CDR2 as SMNVEV (reference sequence). The CDR3 totals 16 residues. Trimming removed 0 bases at V and 0 bases at J, with 9 bases between. In DNA form, the CDR3 reads TGTGCCAGCAGTTTATCGCCGGCTGGCTCTGGAAACACCATATATTTT. Protein sequence: CASSLSPAGSGNTIYF.

The table lists this clonotype with many counts. The CDR3 reads CASSPPSGGLGNEQFF. The CDR3, as DNA: TGTGCCAGCAGTCCCCCTAGCGGGGGGCTTGGAAATGAGCAGTTCTTC. The J gene is TRBJ2-1, the V gene TRBV28, with 11 bases identical to TRBD2. Germline loops: CDR1 MDHEN, CDR2 SYDVKM. Trimming took 5 bases from V and 7 from J; bases not matched to a gene: 10. The length of the CDR3 is 16 residues.

The chain carries TRBV6-2 or TRBV6-3 and TRBJ2-1, with 14 positions matching TRBD2. The CDR3 covers 15 residues. Germline lookup yields CDR1 MNHEY and CDR2 SVGEGT. Unmatched junction bases numbered 7, after V lost 5 bases and J lost 10 bases. The CDR3 nucleotides read TGTGCCAGCAGTCCGAGACTAGCGGGAGGGTGGGAGCAGTTCTTC. Translated, it gives CASSPRLAGGWEQFF.

This clonotype was observed a handful of times. No conserved phenylalanine or tryptophan ends this CDR3, so it is likely a read error. The chain uses TRBV5-1 and TRBJ1-1, with D possibly TRBD1 on 5 matching bases. There are 15 residues in the CDR3. Per the germline V gene, CDR1 is SGHRS and CDR2 is YFSETQ. V lost 3 bases and J lost 5, with 17 bases in between. The CDR3 spells CASSWGGAAGTEAFS. CDR3 nucleotides: TGCGCCAGCAGCTGGGGAGGGGCAGCGGGGACTGAAGCTTTCTCT.

This clonotype has just a few counts. The gene calls are TRBV12-3 or TRBV12-4 and TRBJ1-2, with unresolved D. The CDR3 is 14 residues long. The germline V and J ends were trimmed by 3 bases and 4 bases, with 12 bases remaining between them. This CDR3 is CASSFTSRGYGYTF. The CDR3 region has the DNA TGTGCCAGCAGTTTCACGTCCCGTGGCTATGGCTACACCTTC.

This clonotype was recorded a few times. V usage is TRBV20-1 and J usage is TRBJ1-5; D remains ambiguous. V lost 1 base and J lost 0, with 19 bases in between. The length of the CDR3 is 18 residues. Germline CDR1 DFQATT, CDR2 SNEGSKA (reference sequence). The CDR3 DNA sequence: TGCAGTGCTAGAGGAGAGACTCTTACCAACGATAGCAATCAGCCCCAGCATTTT. This codes for CSARGETLTNDSNQPQHF.

This clonotype was seen repeatedly, ten times or more. The chain links TRBV30 to TRBJ2-5; D gene unclear. Trimming left V 3 bases short and J 5 bases short, with 7 bases between. Germline-derived CDR1 and CDR2 are GTSNPN and SVGIG (reference sequence). This CDR3 comprises 11 residues. CDR3 in amino acids: CAWRHLETQYF. CDR3 nucleotide sequence: TGTGCCTGGAGACATTTGGAGACCCAGTACTTC.

This clonotype has a count of ten or more. The rearrangement links TRBV15 to TRBJ2-7; 13 bases agree with TRBD2. Germline lookup yields CDR1 LNHNV and CDR2 YYDKDF (reference sequence). V was clipped by 0 bases and J by 5 bases; unmatched bases: 13. The CDR3 extends over 19 amino acids. The CDR3 DNA follows: TGTGCCACCAGCAGAGACGGACTAGCGGGAGCAAGAGTCCACCACGAGCAGTACTTC. Translating it yields CATSRDGLAGARVHHEQYF.

This clonotype was seen many times. The rearrangement joins TRBV11-2 to TRBJ2-7; possibly TRBD1 or TRBD2 for D (5 bases each). Trimming took 6 bases from V and 4 from J, leaving 19 bases between them. The germline V gene has CDR1 SGHAT and CDR2 FQNNGV. The CDR3 has 15 residues. The chain's CDR3 is CASSSGASLLYEQYF. As DNA, the CDR3 is TGTGCCAGCAGTTCCGGGGCGTCCTTGTTGTACGAGCAGTACTTC.

The table lists this clonotype with many counts. The V and J genes are TRBV28 and TRBJ1-2, with D unclear. This CDR3 is 14 amino acids long. Germline V gene lookup returns CDR1 MDHEN and CDR2 SYDVKM. The germline V and J ends were trimmed by 7 bases and 4 bases, with 16 bases remaining between them. The CDR3 DNA sequence: TGTGCCAGCACCGGAGACCGAACGGCCTATGGCTACACCTTC. Protein: CASTGDRTAYGYTF.

This clonotype has at least ten counts. The rearrangement uses TRBV19 and TRBJ1-5; 8 nucleotides align to TRBD1. The CDR3 has 19 amino acids. V lost 1 base, J lost 2 bases, and 13 bases stayed unmatched. CDR1 and CDR2 (germline): LNHDA, SQIVND (reference sequence). CDR3 sequence: CASSIAPGAGTGGNQPQHF. CDR3 bases: TGTGCCAGTAGTATAGCCCCTGGAGCAGGGACAGGCGGCAATCAGCCCCAGCATTTT.

In this sample, this clonotype turned up many times. The CDR3 region is CASSLPLSPDSPLHF. The CDR3 DNA follows: TGTGCCAGCAGTTTGCCCCTCTCCCCGGATTCACCCCTCCACTTT. This chain uses TRBV28 with TRBJ1-6, with D uncertain. The CDR3 covers 15 residues. The V end lost 3 bases, the J end lost 8 bases, and 14 bases lay between the germline ends. The germline gives CDR1 MDHEN, CDR2 SYDVKM.

This clonotype was found many times. This chain uses TRBV4-1 with TRBJ1-5, with no clear D. The germline gives CDR1 MGHRA, CDR2 YSYEKL. The CDR3 sequence is 15 residues long. Between the trimmed V and J ends, which lost 4 bases and 0 bases, there was a span of 10 bases. In DNA form, the CDR3 reads TGCGCCAGCAGCCCCCGGGTCCATAGCAATCAGCCCCAGCATTTT. This sequence encodes CASSPRVHSNQPQHF.